This note documents a single T cell receptor beta chain sequence. This receptor's antigen is unknown. Base-call qualities are not available, and no considerably larger clone is one nucleotide away. The CDR3 regions of human TCRbeta chains were analyzed by immunosequencing. The authors processed their data as follows. Repertoire TCRs were matched against a reference library of SARS-CoV-2-specific TCRs generated with the MIRA antigen-specificity platform. Breadth meant the fraction of unique TCRs that were SARS-CoV-2-associated, whereas depth meant the fraction of total T cells that were SARS-CoV-2-associated. Using the MIRA data, every spike-specific TCR was mapped to the spike region that the TCR reacted to and assigned to either a CD4 or a CD8 class. Log10-transformed breadth and depth values were compared by one-way ANOVA with Sidak's multiple comparisons tests. In its TCRdb copy, this immuneACCESS table keeps in-frame sequences only and misses some clones. Where compared with another copy, unresolved V genes explain less than half of these, and the others have no known cause. The D gene and trimming were derived from the DNA, and the V and J assignments and clone size from that table. The sample table shows 110,000 or so clones, and roughly 90% are seen once. The top ten clonotypes cover around 4.4% of the sample.

These data are taken from a study of T cell responses to AZD1222 COVID-19 vaccine (dated by TCRdb to 2020 to 2022). Background for the entire study: TCR sequencing was performed for roughly 240 trial participants, of whom 200 to 210 were given two doses of AZD1222 and some 25 were given two doses of MenACWY control vaccine. Trial participants were enrolled by age into subgroups of 18-55, 56-69 and 70-plus years, and approximately 150, 30 and 60 TCR-sequenced participants, respectively, were included in these subgroups. Overall study outcomes, separate from this receptor: Reportedly, almost half of the unique spike-specific TCRs recognized epitopes lying outside the regions that are mutated in the B.1.351 and B.1.1.7 variants. Participants were mostly white British, with more females than males. The authors suggested clonal diversity may have been underestimated. Spike-specific TCR breadth and depth rose significantly after two AZD1222 doses compared with day 0 and with MenACWY recipients. Conclusions about previously exposed vaccinees were limited because only six or seven AZD1222 recipients were SARS-CoV-2 seropositive at baseline. Vaccine-associated CD4 TCRs spanned the whole spike protein, with dominant responses in regions 160-218 and 743-854. No day 14 peak-response samples were available, so repertoires were characterized only after the peak T cell response. The 56-69-year group was small, and its depth increase did not reach significance, likely because of low power.

The sample's time point label, decoded: about 28 days (+/-7) after the second vaccine dose. The treatment or condition label, read with the paper, signifies: meningococcal conjugate vaccine given as trial control. Vaccinee samples came from UK trials COV001 and COV002, including a single-blind randomized controlled phase 2/3 trial of AZD1222 (ChAdOx1 nCoV-19) in healthy adults. For TCRbeta chain sequencing, PBMC samples from trial participants were taken at day 0 and at day 28 after the second dose. V is clipped by 0 bases and J by 5 bases, and the sequence between their germline boundaries is 12 bases long. Based on the germline V gene (reference sequence), the CDR1 and CDR2 sequences are SGHNT and YYREEE. From its cysteine to its phenylalanine, the CDR3 spans 15 amino acids. Only the CDR3 region is kept as DNA, spanning 45 bases read in frame from base 1.

This chain is built from TRBV5-4 and TRBJ1-3; TRBD1 is possibly the D segment (6 matching bases). Sample: peripheral blood, taken 28 days after the second dose of the MenACWY control vaccine. This clonotype originated in an adult who received the MenACWY meningococcal vaccine as a control. CDR3 region: CASSLVPGDRNTIYF. The DNA sequence is TGTGCCAGCAGCTTGGTGCCAGGGGATCGAAACACCATATATTTT.